The clone carrying this T cell receptor (beta chain) was seen only once. Its antigen is as yet unknown. This CDR3 contains 12 residues. CDR1 and CDR2 (germline): DFQATT, SNEGSKA (reference sequence). The V segment lost 6 bases and the J segment 13 bases; nucleotides outside the gene matches: 9. The data originate from a study of identical twins. Study-level findings and limits: In cord blood, abundant beta clonotypes had fewer insertions; memory showed no trend. Low generation-probability sequences were in excess among twin-shared out-of-frame alpha sequences.

TCRdb ran MiXCR on the 5' RACE reads and lists one entry per CDR3 protein. The sample lists 1.5 million to 2 million distinct CDR3 sequences, about 30% occurring once. Sample: cord blood. This TCR was sampled from a newborn girl in good health. The V and J genes are TRBV20-1 and TRBJ2-1; TRBD2 matches 10 bases. CDR3 coding DNA: TGCAGTGCAACTAGCGGGAAAGAGACCCAGTTCTTC. It specifies CSATSGKETQFF.